Presented here are 10 T cell receptor beta chains from one specimen sequenced in a study of T cell clones after liver transplantation. Data came from immunoSEQ multiplex PCR; TCRdb stores just in-frame clones and leaves some out. The sample records 70,000 to 85,000 clones, about 80% being singletons. Sequenced material: CD4+ T cells from blood, taken before liver transplant. The source is a human donor who received a liver transplant.

The chain joins TRBV4-1 to TRBJ1-3; 7 nucleotides align to TRBD1. Trimming cost V 4 bases and J 1 base; bases outside gene matches: 10. The CDR3 sequence is 17 residues long. The germline V gene encodes CDR1 MGHRA and CDR2 YSYEKL. DNA of the CDR3: TGCGCCAGCAGCCTTTCTGACAGGGTGGGATCTGGAAACACCATATATTTT. This sequence encodes CASSLSDRVGSGNTIYF.

A word on this clone: Additional DNA sequences in this sample encode the identical CDR3. The rearrangement joins TRBV2 to TRBJ1-1, with D uncertain. The CDR3 contains 13 residues. Germline CDR1 SNHLY, CDR2 FYNNEI. Trimming stripped 2 bases from V and 1 base from J, with 5 bases between. The CDR3 loop reads CASSEQPNTEAFF. CDR3 bases: TGTGCCAGCAGTGAACAGCCGAACACTGAAGCTTTCTTT.

The chain joins TRBV2 to TRBJ2-1; TRBD1 agrees at 10 bases. The CDR3 runs to 17 residues. Looked up from germline, CDR1 is SNHLY and CDR2 is FYNNEI. J was trimmed by 9 bases and V by 6 bases; bases with no gene match: 17. The CDR3 DNA reads as TGTGCCAGCAGCCCCCGGTGGGGACAGGGGAGTTTTGGTGAGCAGTTCTTC. Amino acids: CASSPRWGQGSFGEQFF.

This chain connects TRBV5-4 to TRBJ1-1; 9 bases are a match to TRBD1. Per germline, CDR1 SGHNT and CDR2 YYREEE (reference sequence). The CDR3 runs to 12 residues. The trim removed 5 bases at V and 7 bases at J, leaving 3 bases unmatched. CDR3 sequence: CASRRDRDEAFF. The CDR3 DNA is TGTGCCAGCAGACGGGACAGGGATGAAGCTTTCTTT.

This chain's CDR3 is CSVDTGAGYTEAFF. DNA for the CDR3: TGCAGCGTCGATACAGGGGCCGGGTACACTGAAGCTTTCTTT. The gene calls are TRBV29-1 and TRBJ1-1, with 7 bases aligning to TRBD1. The junction had 10 bases not matched to a gene; V was cut back by 6 bases and J by 3 bases. Germline assignment: CDR1 SQVTM and CDR2 ANQGSEA. The CDR3 consists of 14 residues.

V is TRBV5-1 and J is TRBJ2-7; 8 bases align to TRBD1. CDR1 and CDR2 (germline): SGHRS, YFSETQ. The CDR3 extends over 14 amino acids. With 4 bases clipped from V and 0 bases from J, the junction kept 3 bases outside the gene matches. The CDR3 is CASSPGTGSYEQYF. DNA of the CDR3: TGCGCCAGCAGCCCCGGGACAGGCTCCTACGAGCAGTACTTC.

This rearrangement joins TRBV18 to TRBJ2-7; tentative D call: TRBD2 (5 bases). The CDR3 consists of 14 residues. V was cut by 0 bases and J by 11 bases, with 17 bases left in between. Germline V gives CDR1 KGHSH, CDR2 LQKENI. The CDR3 DNA is TGTGCCAGCTCACCACCTGAGAGGGCTGGTGGGGAGTACTTC. It codes for CASSPPERAGGEYF.

The rearrangement uses TRBV2 and TRBJ1-5, with TRBD1 matching over 8 bases. The CDR3 contains 15 residues. V lost 7 bases, J lost 5 bases, and 10 bases stayed unmatched. Germline values: CDR1 SNHLY, CDR2 FYNNEI. CDR3 amino acids: CASIRRQGKDQPQHF. The CDR3 DNA follows: TGTGCCAGCATTAGACGACAGGGGAAGGATCAGCCCCAGCATTTT.

The chain combines TRBV6-6 with TRBJ2-7; D call uncertain. CDR1 is MNHNY, CDR2 SVGAGI, per germline (reference sequence). Trimming left V 6 bases short and J 1 base short, with 7 bases between. The CDR3 covers 12 residues. CDR3 DNA: TGTGCCAGCAGCGCCCTATCCTACGAGCAGTACTTC. It yields the protein CASSALSYEQYF.

Only a few counts were recorded for this clone. The chain links TRBV16 to TRBJ2-4, with 12 positions matching TRBD2. Germline lookup yields CDR1 KGHSY and CDR2 FQNENV. This CDR3 has 16 amino acids. With 5 bases clipped from V and 5 bases from J, the junction kept 7 bases outside the gene matches. CDR3 sequence: CASSSTSGSSQNIQYF. CDR3 bases: TGTGCCAGCAGCTCGACTAGCGGGAGTAGCCAAAACATTCAGTACTTC.